These 27 T cell receptor beta chains were sequenced from one sample in a study of shared clonotypes between healthy human individuals (dated by TCRdb to about 2020). The receptor library was made with the immunoSEQ multiplex PCR assay. Drawn from immuneACCESS, this table holds only the in-frame rearrangements with V and J called that TCRdb kept. Clones are partly lost; checked studies trace under half to an unresolved V gene and leave the rest unexplained. For this sample the table gives about 710,000 clones, of which less than 80% were detected only once. The top ten clonotypes cover roughly 1.9% of the sample. The sample comprised memory CD4+ T cells sorted from blood. Explained via the paper, the cell subset or site label denotes: CD45RA-negative fraction. The receptors were sampled from a woman in her 30s in good health.

V usage is TRBV11-2 and J usage is TRBJ2-2, with D possibly TRBD2 on 6 matching bases. The germline gives CDR1 SGHAT, CDR2 FQNNGV. This CDR3 contains 17 residues. V was clipped by 2 bases and J by 3 bases, with 16 bases between them. The chain's CDR3 is CASSLLYSGAYTGELFF. The CDR3, as DNA: TGTGCCAGCAGCTTACTTTACTCGGGAGCCTACACCGGGGAGCTGTTTTTT.

This chain connects TRBV6-5 to TRBJ2-7; the D gene could be TRBD1 or TRBD2 (5 bases each). Germline V gene sequence: CDR1 MNHEY, CDR2 SVGAGI. The CDR3 length is 15 residues. The germline V and J ends were trimmed by 5 bases and 5 bases, with 19 bases remaining between them. CDR3 sequence: CASSPGSGTVDEQYF. The CDR3 bases are TGTGCCAGCAGTCCCGGATCAGGGACCGTGGACGAGCAGTACTTC.

Turning to this clone: Other DNA sequences of this sample code for an identical CDR3. V gene TRBV6-4 combines with J gene TRBJ1-1; D perhaps matches TRBD1 (5 bases). Deletions cut 0 bases from V and 3 bases from J, with 11 bases between. Per the germline V gene, CDR1 is MRHNA and CDR2 is SNTAGT. The CDR3 is made up of 15 amino acids. The CDR3 loop reads CASSDSTGGHTEAFF. DNA for the CDR3: TGTGCCAGCAGTGACTCCACAGGCGGTCACACTGAAGCTTTCTTT.

V and J are TRBV5-5 and TRBJ2-7; D may correspond to TRBD1 or TRBD2 (6 bases each). Germline values: CDR1 SGHKS, CDR2 YYEKEE (reference sequence). The CDR3 has 14 amino acids. V lost 3 bases and J lost 6, with 16 bases in between. CDR3 loop: CASSSEGGAREQYF. In DNA, the CDR3 is TGTGCCAGCAGCTCCGAGGGGGGAGCGCGCGAGCAGTACTTC. The full variable domain, rest sourced from reference TRBV5-5 and TRBJ2-7, is DAGVTQSPTHLIKTRGQQVTLRCSPISGHKSVSWYQQVLGQGPQFIFQYYEKEERGRGNFPDRFSARQFPNYSSELNVNALLLGDSALYLCASSSEGGAREQYFGPGTRLTVT.

The CDR3 reads CASSVRTDTQYF. For the CDR3, the DNA is TGTGCCAGTAGCGTCCGCACAGATACGCAGTATTTT. The chain couples TRBV19 to TRBJ2-3; no definite D call. CDR1 is LNHDA and CDR2 is SQIVND in the germline V gene (reference sequence). Trimming shortened V by 6 bases and J by 1 base, and 5 bases separated the two germline ends. The CDR3 covers 12 residues.

This clone appeared once. The CDR3 region is CASSDILGTEAFF. CDR3 coding DNA: TGTGCCAGCAGTGATATTTTGGGGACTGAAGCTTTCTTT. The J gene is TRBJ1-1, the V gene TRBV2; no definite D call. V lost 3 bases to trimming and J lost 5 bases, with 10 bases between them. The length of the CDR3 is 13 residues. The germline V gene encodes CDR1 SNHLY and CDR2 FYNNEI.

This clone came up a few times. J is TRBJ1-5 and V is TRBV19; 7 positions agree with TRBD1. Germline-derived CDR1 and CDR2 are LNHDA and SQIVND (reference sequence). Trimming took 4 bases from V and 4 from J; bases not matched to a gene: 7. The CDR3 has 15 residues. CDR3 nucleotides: TGTGCCAGTAGTAGAGTAGACAGGGCTAATCAGCCCCAGCATTTT. Its protein product is CASSRVDRANQPQHF.

A few counts support this clone. The chain combines TRBV14 with TRBJ1-5; D is uncertain. With 2 bases removed from V and 0 bases from J, the gap between germline ends came to 14 bases. Germline CDR1 is SGHDN and CDR2 is FVKESK. CDR3 size: 17 residues. CDR3 nucleotide sequence: TGTGCCAGCAGCCAACCTCTACAACTTTATAGCAATCAGCCCCAGCATTTT. As protein: CASSQPLQLYSNQPQHF.

The V call is TRBV7-8, the J call TRBJ2-7; D assignment may be TRBD1 or TRBD2 (6 bases each). Trimming stripped 1 base from V and 5 bases from J, with 9 bases between. The CDR3 spans 13 residues. Germline CDR1 SGHVS, CDR2 FQNEAQ. CDR3 region: CASSLEGGDEQYF. The DNA for the CDR3 is TGTGCCAGCAGCTTAGAGGGGGGAGACGAGCAGTACTTC. The full variable domain, its missing parts supplied by reference TRBV7-8 and TRBJ2-7, is GAGVSQSPRYKVAKRGQDVALRCDPISGHVSLFWYQQALGQGPEFLTYFQNEAQLDKSGLPSDRFFAERPEGSVSTLKIQRTQQEDSAVYLCASSLEGGDEQYFGPGTRLTVT.

This clone was counted between two and nine times. Other nucleotide sequences from this sample produce the same CDR3. The rearrangement uses TRBV7-8 and TRBJ2-2; D call uncertain. V was pared by 7 bases and J by 1 base, with 10 bases between. The germline V gene encodes CDR1 SGHVS and CDR2 FQNEAQ. This CDR3 spans 14 amino acids. The CDR3: CASTKGQNTGELFF. CDR3 bases: TGTGCCAGCACCAAAGGGCAGAACACCGGGGAGCTGTTTTTT.

Comment on this clone: Other DNA sequences within the sample encode an identical CDR3. The V call is TRBV2, the J call TRBJ1-4, with D tentatively TRBD1 (5 bases). Germline-derived CDR1 and CDR2 are SNHLY and FYNNEI. The CDR3 runs 14 residues. The germline V and J ends were trimmed by 1 base and 5 bases, with 8 bases remaining between them. The CDR3 DNA reads TGTGCCAGCAGTGAAGGGCGGGGGAATGAAAAACTGTTTTTT. Its translation: CASSEGRGNEKLFF.

The chain has TRBV7-2 and TRBJ2-7, with 12 bases aligning to TRBD2. The CDR3 loop spans 19 amino acids. V dropped 1 base and J dropped 5; count of bases not matched to a gene: 15. CDR1 and CDR2 (germline): SGHTA, FQGNSA. The CDR3 nucleotides read TGTGCCAGCAGCTTAGGTAGACCGTCTAGCGGGAGGGCCAGGAACGAGCAGTACTTC. Translating it yields CASSLGRPSSGRARNEQYF.

This chain uses TRBV27 with TRBJ1-1, with a weak D call TRBD1 (5 bases). The CDR3 sequence is 12 residues long. V was trimmed by 4 bases and J by 8 bases, leaving 11 bases between them. Germline V gene sequence: CDR1 MNHEY, CDR2 SMNVEV (reference sequence). As DNA, the CDR3 is TGTGCCAGCAGTTCTCCGGGGCGAGAAGCTTTCTTT. Protein: CASSSPGREAFF.

This clone was counted ten times or more. Within the sample, other DNA sequences also encode this same CDR3. This rearrangement joins TRBV2 to TRBJ1-5; 7 bases agree with TRBD1. Per the germline V gene, CDR1 is SNHLY and CDR2 is FYNNEI. V was pared by 5 bases and J by 2 bases, with 3 bases of the junction left unmatched. This CDR3 comprises 14 residues. The CDR3 spells CASSPGQGNQPQHF. The CDR3 nucleotides read TGTGCCAGCAGTCCAGGACAGGGCAATCAGCCCCAGCATTTT.

The rearrangement links TRBV19 to TRBJ2-3; D uncertain. CDR3 length: 14 residues. Between the trimmed V and J ends, which lost 4 bases and 2 bases, there was a span of 10 bases. CDR1 LNHDA and CDR2 SQIVND come from the germline V gene (reference sequence). CDR3: CASSRTGPTDTQYF. CDR3 DNA: TGTGCCAGTAGTAGAACCGGTCCCACAGATACGCAGTATTTT.

As regards this clone: A much larger clone differs from this one at a single base, so this may be a read error. The sample carries other DNA sequences with the same CDR3. This chain links TRBV6-6 with TRBJ1-1; D unresolved. From germline, CDR1 is MNHNY and CDR2 SVGAGI (reference sequence). Trimming took off 0 bases at V and 0 bases at J, with 2 bases between the two ends. The CDR3 spans 13 residues. This CDR3 is CASSYSLNTEAFF. The CDR3 DNA follows: TGTGCCAGCAGTTACTCCCTGAACACTGAAGCTTTCTTT.

The chain employs TRBV14 and TRBJ1-3, with D possibly matching TRBD1 (5 bases). This CDR3 spans 15 amino acids. CDR1 SGHDN and CDR2 FVKESK come from the germline V gene. Trimming removed 4 bases from V and 0 bases from J, with 10 bases in between. The chain's CDR3 is CASSRYRISGNTIYF. CDR3 DNA sequence: TGTGCCAGCAGCCGTTACAGGATCTCTGGAAACACCATATATTTT.

V gene TRBV28 combines with J gene TRBJ2-5, with D perhaps TRBD1 (5 bases). The CDR3 has 14 residues. Looked up from germline, CDR1 is MDHEN and CDR2 is SYDVKM. Trimming took 1 base from V and 5 from J, leaving 11 bases between them. DNA of the CDR3: TGTGCCAGCAGTTTATCAGGGCCTGTGGAGACCCAGTACTTC. Protein: CASSLSGPVETQYF. The variable domain in full, with the rest retrieved from reference TRBV28 and TRBJ2-5, is DVKVTQSSRYLVKRTGEKVFLECVQDMDHENMFWYRQDPGLGLRLIYFSYDVKMKEKGDIPEGYSVSREKKERFSLILESASTNQTSMYLCASSLSGPVETQYFGPGTRLLVL.

This clone was detected only once. The chain links TRBV7-3 to TRBJ1-1; D is unclear. Germline CDR1 SGHTA, CDR2 FQGTGA. The germline V and J ends were trimmed by 1 base and 3 bases, with 6 bases remaining between them. CDR3 length: 13 residues. CDR3 sequence reads: CASSLKLDTEAFF. In DNA, the CDR3 is TGTGCCAGCAGCTTAAAGCTGGACACTGAAGCTTTCTTT.

V usage is TRBV30 and J usage is TRBJ1-4, with 8 bases aligning to TRBD1. The CDR3 is 14 residues long. The J segment lost 8 bases and the V segment lost 0 bases, leaving 5 bases of the junction unmatched. In germline, CDR1 is GTSNPN, CDR2 SVGIG (reference sequence). The CDR3 reads CAWSVHRGREKLFF. The DNA of the CDR3 is TGTGCCTGGAGTGTACACAGGGGGAGAGAAAAACTGTTTTTT.

This clone has more than one count but fewer than ten. CDR3 bases: TGTGCCAGCAGGCGGGACACCGTGAATGAAAAACTGTTTTTT. Protein sequence: CASRRDTVNEKLFF. The J gene is TRBJ1-4, the V gene TRBV6-5; D is perhaps TRBD1 (6 bases). Between the trimmed V and J ends, which lost 6 bases and 5 bases, there was a span of 13 bases. CDR3 size: 14 residues. Germline V gene sequence: CDR1 MNHEY, CDR2 SVGAGI.

The V and J genes are TRBV7-2 and TRBJ2-2; 7 nucleotides match TRBD1. V shed 5 bases, J shed 0 bases, and the junction held 9 bases outside the gene matches. CDR1 SGHTA and CDR2 FQGNSA come from the germline V gene. This CDR3 spans 17 amino acids. CDR3: CASSRWAGTANTGELFF. CDR3 nucleotide sequence: TGTGCCAGCAGCCGCTGGGCCGGGACAGCGAACACCGGGGAGCTGTTTTTT. Supplemented by reference TRBV7-2 and TRBJ2-2, the full variable domain reads GAGVSQSPSNKVTEKGKDVELRCDPISGHTALYWYRQSLGQGLEFLIYFQGNSAPDKSGLPSDRFSAERTGGSVSTLTIQRTQQEDSAVYLCASSRWAGTANTGELFFGEGSRLTVL.

The chain recombines TRBV2 with TRBJ1-5, with no clear D. V was trimmed by 2 bases and J by 0 bases, leaving 11 bases between them. The V gene's germline CDR1 is SNHLY and CDR2 FYNNEI. This CDR3 is 16 amino acids long. The CDR3 region has the DNA TGTGCCAGCAGTGAATTCGCGATGGCTAGCAATCAGCCCCAGCATTTT. This sequence encodes CASSEFAMASNQPQHF.

The gene calls are TRBV18 and TRBJ1-1; D not certain. CDR1 and CDR2 from the germline V gene are KGHSH and LQKENI. Trimming removed 2 bases at V and 2 bases at J, with 12 bases between. The CDR3 extends over 15 amino acids. The CDR3 DNA is TGTGCCAGCTCACCAAACCCGGCGGCAAACACTGAAGCTTTCTTT. Translated: CASSPNPAANTEAFF. Based on the CDR3 plus reference TRBV18 and TRBJ1-1, the full variable domain is NAGVMQNPRHLVRRRGQEARLRCSPMKGHSHVYWYRQLPEEGLKFMVYLQKENIIDESGMPKERFSAEFPKEGPSILRIQQVVRGDSAAYFCASSPNPAANTEAFFGQGTRLTVV.

J is TRBJ2-5 and V is TRBV11-2; TRBD1 aligns across 7 bases. V was clipped by 6 bases and J by 1 base; unmatched bases: 5. CDR3 length: 14 residues. Germline loops: CDR1 SGHAT, CDR2 FQNNGV. CDR3 nucleotide sequence: TGTGCCAGCAGTCATGACAGGGCCCAAGAGACCCAGTACTTC. Encoded protein: CASSHDRAQETQYF.

The table lists this clone with many counts. One junction end does not reproduce the germline sequence, and a read error may be involved. This chain connects TRBV5-5 to TRBJ2-7; TRBD1 matches 8 bases. This CDR3 is built from 13 residues. Germline assignment: CDR1 SGHKS and CDR2 YYEKEE (reference sequence). CDR3 amino acids: CASRSLPGQVADF. The CDR3 nucleotides are TGTGCCAGCAGATCGTTACCGGGACAGGTAGCGGACTTC.

The chain has TRBV7-3 and TRBJ2-3; 10 nucleotides agree with TRBD2. Germline assignment: CDR1 SGHTA and CDR2 FQGTGA. V trimming: 4 bases; J trimming: 6 bases; junction bases outside the gene matches: 4. This CDR3 has 14 residues. CDR3 in amino acids: CASSSSGREDTQYF. Here the CDR3 DNA reads TGTGCCAGCAGCTCTAGCGGGAGAGAGGATACGCAGTATTTT.